The TCR beta chain described here comes from a study of cytomegalovirus exposure and HLA in healthy donors. Study summary: Prior work identified some 120 million unique TCR beta sequences in some 180 million T cells.

CDR1 is ENHRY, CDR2 SYGVKD, per germline. This CDR3 spans 18 amino acids. V shed 4 bases and J shed 1 base, with 22 bases lying between them. Researchers ran the PCR with 60 Vbeta and 13 Jbeta primers. Sequencing used immunoSEQ multiplex PCR; TCRdb keeps in-frame clones, though not all of them. The sample carries under 200,000 clones, around 85% recorded once. The chain carries TRBV10-3 and TRBJ1-1; D perhaps matches TRBD1 (5 bases). This clonotype originated in a man aged 18 to 30 in good health and CMV-seropositive. The material sequenced was PBMCs. The CDR3 reads CAISAGGVGARRNTEAFF. CDR3 DNA: TGTGCCATCAGTGCGGGGGGGGTAGGGGCGCGGAGGAACACTGAAGCTTTCTTT.